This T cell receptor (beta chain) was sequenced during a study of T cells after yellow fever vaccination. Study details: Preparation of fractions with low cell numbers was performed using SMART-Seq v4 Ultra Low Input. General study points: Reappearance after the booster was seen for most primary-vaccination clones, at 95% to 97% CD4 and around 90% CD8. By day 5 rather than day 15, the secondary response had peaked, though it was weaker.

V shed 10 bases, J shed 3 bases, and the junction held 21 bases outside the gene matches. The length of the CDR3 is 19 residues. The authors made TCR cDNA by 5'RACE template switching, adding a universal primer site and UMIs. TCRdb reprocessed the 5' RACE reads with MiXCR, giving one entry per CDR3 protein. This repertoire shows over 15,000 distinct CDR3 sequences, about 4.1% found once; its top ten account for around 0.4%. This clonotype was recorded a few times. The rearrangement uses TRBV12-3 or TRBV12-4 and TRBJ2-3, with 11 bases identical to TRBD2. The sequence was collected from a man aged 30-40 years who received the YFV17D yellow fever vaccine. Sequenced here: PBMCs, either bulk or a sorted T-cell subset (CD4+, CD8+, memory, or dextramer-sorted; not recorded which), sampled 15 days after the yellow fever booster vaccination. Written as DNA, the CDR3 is TGTGCCATCTGTTTTGGCCACCGGAGCACTAGCGGGAGAACAGATACGCAGTATTTT. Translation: CAICFGHRSTSGRTDTQYF.